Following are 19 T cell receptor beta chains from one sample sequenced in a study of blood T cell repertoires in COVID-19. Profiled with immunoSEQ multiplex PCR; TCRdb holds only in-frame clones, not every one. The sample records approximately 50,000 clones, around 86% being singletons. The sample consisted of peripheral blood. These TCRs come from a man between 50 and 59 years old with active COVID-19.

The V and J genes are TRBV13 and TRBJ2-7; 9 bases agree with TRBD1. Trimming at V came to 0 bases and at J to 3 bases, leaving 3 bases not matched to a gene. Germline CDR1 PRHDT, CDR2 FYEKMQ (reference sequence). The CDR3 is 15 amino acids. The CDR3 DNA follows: TGTGCCAGCAGCTTAGGGGGACAGGGACTCTACGAGCAGTACTTC. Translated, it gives CASSLGGQGLYEQYF.

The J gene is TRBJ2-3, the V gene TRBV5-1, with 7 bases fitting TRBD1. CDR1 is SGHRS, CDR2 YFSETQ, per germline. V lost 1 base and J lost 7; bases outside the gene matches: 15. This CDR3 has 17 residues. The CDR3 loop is CASSLNPRGSRSNTQYF. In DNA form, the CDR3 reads TGCGCCAGCAGCTTGAACCCCAGGGGGTCCCGGTCAAATACGCAGTATTTT.

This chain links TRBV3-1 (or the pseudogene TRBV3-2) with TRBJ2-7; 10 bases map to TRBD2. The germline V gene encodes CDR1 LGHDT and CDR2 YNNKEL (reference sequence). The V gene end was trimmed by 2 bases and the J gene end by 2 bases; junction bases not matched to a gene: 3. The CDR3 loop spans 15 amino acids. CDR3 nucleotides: TGTGCCAGCAGCCAAAAGCGGGGGGGGACCTACGAGCAGTACTTC. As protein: CASSQKRGGTYEQYF.

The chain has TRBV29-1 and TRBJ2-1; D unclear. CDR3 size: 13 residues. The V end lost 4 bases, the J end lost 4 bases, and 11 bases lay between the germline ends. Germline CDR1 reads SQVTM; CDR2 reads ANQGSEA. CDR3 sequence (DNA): TGCAGCGTTGGATGGGCTTCGTACAATGAGCAGTTCTTC. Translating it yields CSVGWASYNEQFF.

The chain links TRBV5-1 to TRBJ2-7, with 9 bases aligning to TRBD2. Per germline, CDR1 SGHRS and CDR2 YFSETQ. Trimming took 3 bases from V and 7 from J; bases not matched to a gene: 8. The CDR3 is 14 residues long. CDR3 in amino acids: CASSWAGGPQEQYF. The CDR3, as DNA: TGCGCCAGCAGCTGGGCGGGAGGGCCTCAGGAGCAGTACTTC.

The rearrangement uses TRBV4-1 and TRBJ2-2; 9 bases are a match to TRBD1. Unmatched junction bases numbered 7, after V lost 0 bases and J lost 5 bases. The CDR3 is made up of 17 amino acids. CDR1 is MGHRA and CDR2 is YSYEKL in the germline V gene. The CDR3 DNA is TGCGCCAGCAGCCAAGAACCCGGGACAGGGCCGACCGGGGAGCTGTTTTTT. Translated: CASSQEPGTGPTGELFF.

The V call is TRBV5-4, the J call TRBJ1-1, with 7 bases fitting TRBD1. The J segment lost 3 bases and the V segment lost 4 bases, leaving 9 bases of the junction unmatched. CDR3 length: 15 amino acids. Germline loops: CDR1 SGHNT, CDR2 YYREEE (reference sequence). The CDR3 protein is CASSPRGRRDTEAFF. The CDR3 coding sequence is TGTGCCAGCAGCCCGAGGGGGCGAAGGGACACTGAAGCTTTCTTT.

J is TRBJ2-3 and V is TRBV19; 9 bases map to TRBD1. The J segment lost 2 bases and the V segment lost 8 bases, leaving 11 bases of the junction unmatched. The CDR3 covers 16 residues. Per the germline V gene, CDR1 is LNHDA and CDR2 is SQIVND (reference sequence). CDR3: CASWGRQGVSTDTQYF. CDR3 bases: TGTGCCAGTTGGGGTCGACAGGGGGTGTCCACAGATACGCAGTATTTT.

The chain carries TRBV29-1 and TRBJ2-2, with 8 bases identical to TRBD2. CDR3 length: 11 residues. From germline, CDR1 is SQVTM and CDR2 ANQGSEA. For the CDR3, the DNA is TGCACGGGACTAGTGTTGGGGGAGCTGTTTTTT. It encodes CTGLVLGELFF.

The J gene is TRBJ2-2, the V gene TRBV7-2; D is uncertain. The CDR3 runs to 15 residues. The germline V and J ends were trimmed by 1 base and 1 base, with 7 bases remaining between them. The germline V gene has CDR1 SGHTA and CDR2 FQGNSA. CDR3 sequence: CASSLVAENTGELFF. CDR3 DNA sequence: TGTGCCAGCAGCTTAGTGGCGGAGAACACCGGGGAGCTGTTTTTT.

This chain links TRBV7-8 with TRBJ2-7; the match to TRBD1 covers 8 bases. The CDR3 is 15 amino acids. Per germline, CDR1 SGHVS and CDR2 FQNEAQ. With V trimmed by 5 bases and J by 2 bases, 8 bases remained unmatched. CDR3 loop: CASSPQGAETYEQYF. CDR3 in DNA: TGTGCCAGCAGCCCGCAGGGGGCGGAAACCTACGAGCAGTACTTC.

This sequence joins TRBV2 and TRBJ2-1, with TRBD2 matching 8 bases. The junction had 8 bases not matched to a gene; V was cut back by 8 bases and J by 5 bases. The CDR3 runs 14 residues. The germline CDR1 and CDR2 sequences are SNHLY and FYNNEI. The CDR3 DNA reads TGTGCCAGCGCCGGGACTAGACCCCACAATGAGCAGTTCTTC. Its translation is CASAGTRPHNEQFF.

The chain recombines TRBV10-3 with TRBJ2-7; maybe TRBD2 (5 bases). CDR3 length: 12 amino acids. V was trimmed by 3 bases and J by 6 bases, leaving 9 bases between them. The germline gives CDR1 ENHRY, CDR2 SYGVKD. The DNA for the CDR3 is TGTGCCATCAGTGAAGTGGAGGTCGAGCAGTACTTC. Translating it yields CAISEVEVEQYF.

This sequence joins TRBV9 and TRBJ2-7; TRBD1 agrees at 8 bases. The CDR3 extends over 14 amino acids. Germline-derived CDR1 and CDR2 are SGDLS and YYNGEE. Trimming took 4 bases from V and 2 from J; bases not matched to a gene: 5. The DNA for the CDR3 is TGTGCCAGCAGCTTTGGGACAGGTACCTACGAGCAGTACTTC. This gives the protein CASSFGTGTYEQYF.

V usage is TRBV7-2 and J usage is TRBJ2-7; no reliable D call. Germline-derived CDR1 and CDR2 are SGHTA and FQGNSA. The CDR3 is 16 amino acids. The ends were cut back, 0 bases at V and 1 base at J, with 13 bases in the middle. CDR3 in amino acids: CASSLARSSYSYEQYF. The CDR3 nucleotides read TGTGCCAGCAGCTTAGCGAGGTCCTCGTATTCCTACGAGCAGTACTTC.

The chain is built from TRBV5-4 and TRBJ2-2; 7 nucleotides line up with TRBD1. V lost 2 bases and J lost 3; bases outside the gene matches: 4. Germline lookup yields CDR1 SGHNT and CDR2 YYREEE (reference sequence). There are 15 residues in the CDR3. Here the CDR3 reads CASSLYRGDTGELFF. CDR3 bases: TGTGCCAGCAGCTTATACAGGGGCGACACCGGGGAGCTGTTTTTT.

The CDR3 DNA reads as TGTGCCAGCAGTTTATCGTTCACAGATACGCAGTATTTT. This encodes CASSLSFTDTQYF. The chain is built from TRBV12-3 or TRBV12-4 and TRBJ2-3; D not certain. This CDR3 spans 13 amino acids. Trimming cost V 2 bases and J 2 bases, with 5 bases left between them.

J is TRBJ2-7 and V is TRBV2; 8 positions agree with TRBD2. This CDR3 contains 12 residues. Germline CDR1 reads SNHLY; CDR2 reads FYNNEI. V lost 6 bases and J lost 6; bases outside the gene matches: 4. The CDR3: CASSRREGEQYF. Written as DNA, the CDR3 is TGTGCCAGCAGCCGTCGGGAGGGCGAGCAGTACTTC.

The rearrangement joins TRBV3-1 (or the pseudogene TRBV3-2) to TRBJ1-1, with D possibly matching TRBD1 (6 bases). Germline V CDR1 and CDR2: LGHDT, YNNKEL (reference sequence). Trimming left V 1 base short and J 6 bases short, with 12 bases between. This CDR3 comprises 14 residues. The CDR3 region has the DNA TGTGCCAGCAGCCAAGCGGGACATTCGGCTGAAGCTTTCTTT. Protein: CASSQAGHSAEAFF.